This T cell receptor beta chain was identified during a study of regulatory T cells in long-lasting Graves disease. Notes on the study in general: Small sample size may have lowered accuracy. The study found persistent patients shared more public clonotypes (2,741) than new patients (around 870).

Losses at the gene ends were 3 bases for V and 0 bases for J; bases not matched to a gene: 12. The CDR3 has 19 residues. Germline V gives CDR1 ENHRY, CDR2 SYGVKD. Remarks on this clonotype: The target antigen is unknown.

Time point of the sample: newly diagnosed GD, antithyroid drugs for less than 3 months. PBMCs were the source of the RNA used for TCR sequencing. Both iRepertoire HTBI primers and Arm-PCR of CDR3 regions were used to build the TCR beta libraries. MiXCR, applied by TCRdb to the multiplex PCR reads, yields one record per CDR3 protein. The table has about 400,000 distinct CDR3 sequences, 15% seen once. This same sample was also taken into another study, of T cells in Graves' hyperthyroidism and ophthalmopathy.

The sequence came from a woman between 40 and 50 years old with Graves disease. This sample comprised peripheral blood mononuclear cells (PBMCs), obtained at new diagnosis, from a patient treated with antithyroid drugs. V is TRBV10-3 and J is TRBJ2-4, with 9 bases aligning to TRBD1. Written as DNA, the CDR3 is TGTGCCATCAGTGACCCACTCGCCCGGGACAGGGTAGCCAAAAACATTCAGTACTTC. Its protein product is CAISDPLARDRVAKNIQYF.